This paragraph covers one TCR beta chain sequence. This sample is drawn from a study of preoperative IRX-2 immunotherapy in early breast cancer. Here immunoSEQ multiplex PCR was the method, and the copy in TCRdb shows in-frame clones only, minus some. The sample gives roughly 35,000 clones, 90% to 95% of which show up once; 5% to 7% is in the top ten. This CDR3 is built from 13 residues. In germline, CDR1 is LNHDA, CDR2 SQIVND (reference sequence). Trimming shortened V by 4 bases and J by 9 bases, and 13 bases separated the two germline ends. This sample's treatment: preoperative locoregional IRX-2 cytokine immunotherapy. Samples came from a phase Ib trial of preoperative locoregional IRX-2 cytokine immunotherapy.

Collection of the sample occurred from a patient treated with IRX-2 immunotherapy. This chain uses TRBV19 with TRBJ1-5, with a possible D match to TRBD1 (6 bases). The receptor was derived from a human donor with breast cancer. The CDR3 region is CASSRTARGPQHF. DNA of the CDR3: TGTGCCAGTAGTAGGACGGCCAGGGGGCCCCAGCATTTT.